This T cell receptor (beta chain) was recovered during a study of technical replicates of blood from a handful of donors. The V gene's germline CDR1 is SGHAT and CDR2 FQNNGV. The CDR3 extends over 15 amino acids. Trimming took 5 bases from V and 5 from J, leaving 18 bases between them. Only in-frame clones appear in the TCRdb table, and some are missing; sequencing was by immunoSEQ multiplex PCR. Of approximately 73,000 clones listed, 96% were seen once; the top ten hold roughly 0.35%. The sequencing sample was made of T cells isolated from PBMCs. This clonotype was sampled from a human donor in good health. V gene TRBV11-2 combines with J gene TRBJ2-5, with TRBD1 as a possible D gene (6 bases). CDR3 sequence (DNA): TGTGCCAGCAGCCCCAGCCCCGGCCAGGGGGAGACCCAGTACTTC. Amino acid sequence: CASSPSPGQGETQYF.